This TCR beta chain was identified in a study of blood T cells in healthy people across ages. Study context: About one barcoded beta molecule was captured per two T cells (by template switching). Study observations and caveats: Naive T cell percentage by flow cytometry tracked strongly with beta diversity. Diversity of TCR beta per million T cells declined in a roughly linear way with age.

Researchers report isolating at least 6 million PBMCs per sample. A second PCR of roughly 7 to 11 cycles used a sample-barcoded 5' primer and a J-beta primer mix. TCRdb re-analysed the 5' RACE reads in MiXCR, keeping a single row per CDR3 protein. The sample lists around 1,000,000 distinct CDR3 sequences, 30% to 40% occurring once. This CDR3 contains 14 residues. Germline CDR1 MGHDK, CDR2 SYGVNS. V was shortened by 2 bases and J by 5 bases, with 9 bases between the two germline ends. Details on this clonotype: Its target is unknown.

Source material: blood. The V call is TRBV25-1, the J call TRBJ2-2, with D unresolved. This TCR was recovered from a man between 18 and 35 years old in good health. In nucleotides, the CDR3 is TGTGCCAGCAGTGAAAGGTGGGGTACCGGGGAGCTGTTTTTT. Protein: CASSERWGTGELFF. The full variable domain, rest sourced from reference TRBV25-1 and TRBJ2-2, is EADIYQTPRYLVIGTGKKITLECSQTMGHDKMYWYQQDPGMELHLIHYSYGVNSTEKGDLSSESTVSRIRTEHFPLTLESARPSHTSQYLCASSERWGTGELFFGEGSRLTVL.